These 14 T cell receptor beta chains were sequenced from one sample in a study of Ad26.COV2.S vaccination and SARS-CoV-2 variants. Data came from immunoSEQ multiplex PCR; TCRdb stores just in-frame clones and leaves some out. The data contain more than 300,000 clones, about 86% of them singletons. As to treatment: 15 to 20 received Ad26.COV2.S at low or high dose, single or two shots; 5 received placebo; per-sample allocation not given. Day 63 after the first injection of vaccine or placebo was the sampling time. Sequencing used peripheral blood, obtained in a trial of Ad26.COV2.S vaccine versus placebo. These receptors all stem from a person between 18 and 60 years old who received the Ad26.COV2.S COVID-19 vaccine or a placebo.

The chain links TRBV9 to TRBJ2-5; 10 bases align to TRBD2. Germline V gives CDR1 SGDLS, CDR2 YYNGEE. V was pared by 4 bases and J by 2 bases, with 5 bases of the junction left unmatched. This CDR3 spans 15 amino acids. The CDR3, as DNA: TGTGCCAGCAGCCTTAGCGGGGGGCTGCAAGAGACCCAGTACTTC. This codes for CASSLSGGLQETQYF.

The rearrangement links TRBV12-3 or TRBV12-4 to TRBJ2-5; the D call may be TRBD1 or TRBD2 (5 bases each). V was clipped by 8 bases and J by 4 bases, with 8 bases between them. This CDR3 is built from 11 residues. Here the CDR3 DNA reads TGTGCCAGCTTGAGGGGAGAGACCCAGTACTTC. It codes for CASLRGETQYF.

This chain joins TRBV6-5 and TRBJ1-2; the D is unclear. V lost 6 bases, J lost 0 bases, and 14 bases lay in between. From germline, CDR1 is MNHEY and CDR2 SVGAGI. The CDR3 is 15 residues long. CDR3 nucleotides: TGTGCCAGCAGGAACCGAGCTACGGCTAACTATGGCTACACCTTC. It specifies CASRNRATANYGYTF.

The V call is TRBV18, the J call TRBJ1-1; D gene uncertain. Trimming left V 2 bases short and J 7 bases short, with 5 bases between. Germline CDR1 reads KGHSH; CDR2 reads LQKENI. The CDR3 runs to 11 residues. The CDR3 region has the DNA TGTGCCAGCTCACCAGGCCGTGAAGCTTTCTTT. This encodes CASSPGREAFF.

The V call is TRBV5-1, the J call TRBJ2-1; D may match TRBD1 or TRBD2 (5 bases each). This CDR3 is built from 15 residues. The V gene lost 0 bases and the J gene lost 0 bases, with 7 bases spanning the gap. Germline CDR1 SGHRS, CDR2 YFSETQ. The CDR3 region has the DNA TGCGCCAGCAGCTTGGAGGGGAGCTCCTACAATGAGCAGTTCTTC. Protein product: CASSLEGSSYNEQFF.

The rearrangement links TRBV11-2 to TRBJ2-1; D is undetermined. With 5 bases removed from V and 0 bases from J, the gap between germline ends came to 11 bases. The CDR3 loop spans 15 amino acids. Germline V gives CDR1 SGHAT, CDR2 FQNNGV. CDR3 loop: CASSLRSSSYNEQFF. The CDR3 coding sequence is TGTGCCAGCAGCCTCCGTTCGAGCTCCTACAATGAGCAGTTCTTC.

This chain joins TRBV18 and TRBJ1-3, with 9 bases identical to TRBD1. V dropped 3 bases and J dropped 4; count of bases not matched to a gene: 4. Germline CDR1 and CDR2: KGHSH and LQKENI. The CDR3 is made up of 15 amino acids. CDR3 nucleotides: TGTGCCAGCTCACCGACAGGGGGTTCAGGAAACACCATATATTTT. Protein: CASSPTGGSGNTIYF. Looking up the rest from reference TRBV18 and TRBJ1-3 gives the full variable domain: NAGVMQNPRHLVRRRGQEARLRCSPMKGHSHVYWYRQLPEEGLKFMVYLQKENIIDESGMPKERFSAEFPKEGPSILRIQQVVRGDSAAYFCASSPTGGSGNTIYFGEGSWLTVV.

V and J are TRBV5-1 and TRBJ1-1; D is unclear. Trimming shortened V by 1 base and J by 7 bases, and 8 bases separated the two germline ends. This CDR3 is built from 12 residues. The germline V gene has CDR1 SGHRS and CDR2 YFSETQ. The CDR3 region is CASSLRGGEAFF. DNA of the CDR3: TGCGCCAGCAGCTTGCGTGGCGGTGAAGCTTTCTTT.

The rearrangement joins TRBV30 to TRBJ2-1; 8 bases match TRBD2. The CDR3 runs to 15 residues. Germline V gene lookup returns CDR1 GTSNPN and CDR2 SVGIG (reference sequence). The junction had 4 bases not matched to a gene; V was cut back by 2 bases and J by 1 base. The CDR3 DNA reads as TGTGCCTGGAGTTACAGCGGGGGTTCCTACAATGAGCAGTTCTTC. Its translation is CAWSYSGGSYNEQFF.

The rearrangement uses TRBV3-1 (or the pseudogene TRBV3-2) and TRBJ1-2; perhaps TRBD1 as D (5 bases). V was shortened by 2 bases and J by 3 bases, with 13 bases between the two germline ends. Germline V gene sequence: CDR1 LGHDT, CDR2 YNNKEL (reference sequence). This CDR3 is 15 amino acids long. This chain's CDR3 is CASSQLDGAHYGYTF. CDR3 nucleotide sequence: TGTGCCAGCAGCCAACTGGATGGGGCCCACTATGGCTACACCTTC.

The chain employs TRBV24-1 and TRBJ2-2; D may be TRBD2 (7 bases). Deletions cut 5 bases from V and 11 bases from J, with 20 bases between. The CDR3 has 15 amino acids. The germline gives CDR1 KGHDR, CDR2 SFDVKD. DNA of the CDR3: TGTGCCACCAGTGCGCGGGGCGGGGGCAGGGGAGAGCTGTTTTTT. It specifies CATSARGGGRGELFF.

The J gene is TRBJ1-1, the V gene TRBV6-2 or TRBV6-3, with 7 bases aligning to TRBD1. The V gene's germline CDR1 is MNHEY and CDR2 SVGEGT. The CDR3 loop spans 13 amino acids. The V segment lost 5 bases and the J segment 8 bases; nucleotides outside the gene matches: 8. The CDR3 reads CASSTQTGLEAFF. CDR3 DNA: TGTGCCAGCAGTACTCAGACAGGGCTCGAAGCTTTCTTT.

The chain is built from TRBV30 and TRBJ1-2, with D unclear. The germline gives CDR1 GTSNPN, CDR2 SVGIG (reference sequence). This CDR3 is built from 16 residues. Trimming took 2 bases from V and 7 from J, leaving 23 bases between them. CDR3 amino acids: CAWSPRRRPDRGGYTF. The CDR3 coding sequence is TGTGCCTGGAGTCCTCGCCGTCGCCCGGATAGAGGTGGCTACACCTTC.

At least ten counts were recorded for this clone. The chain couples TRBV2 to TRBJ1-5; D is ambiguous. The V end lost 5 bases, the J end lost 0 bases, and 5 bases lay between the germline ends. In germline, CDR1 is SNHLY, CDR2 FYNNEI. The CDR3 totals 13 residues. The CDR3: CASSSNSNQPQHF. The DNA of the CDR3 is TGTGCCAGCAGTTCGAATAGCAATCAGCCCCAGCATTTT.